The 9 T cell receptor beta chains below all came from one sample that was sequenced in a study of blood T cells in healthy people across ages. Primed by a sample-barcoded 5' primer and a J-beta primer mix, a second PCR proceeded for 7 to 11 cycles. TCRdb reprocessed the 5' RACE reads with MiXCR, giving one entry per CDR3 protein. Among about 780,000 distinct CDR3 sequences, under 80% were seen once, and the ten largest hold about a quarter. Sequencing used blood. The receptors stem from a man aged 30 to 39 in good health.

This clonotype was seen a handful of times. J is TRBJ1-4 and V is TRBV4-3, with a possible D match to TRBD1 (6 bases). The CDR3 contains 16 residues. In germline, CDR1 is LGHNA, CDR2 YSLEER. V gave up 3 bases and J gave up 5 bases, with 16 bases separating them. The CDR3 here is CASSHYSTGINEKLFF. The CDR3 DNA reads as TGCGCCAGCAGCCACTACTCGACAGGAATCAATGAAAAACTGTTTTTT.

The J gene is TRBJ2-1, the V gene TRBV5-5; TRBD2 aligns across 7 bases. This CDR3 comprises 16 residues. With 3 bases clipped from V and 8 bases from J, the junction kept 14 bases outside the gene matches. Germline lookup yields CDR1 SGHKS and CDR2 YYEKEE (reference sequence). As DNA, the CDR3 is TGTGCCAGCAGCTCTAACCCCGGGCTAGCGGAGCATGAGCAGTTCTTC. Encoded protein: CASSSNPGLAEHEQFF. Variable domain in full (rest from reference TRBV5-5 and TRBJ2-1): DAGVTQSPTHLIKTRGQQVTLRCSPISGHKSVSWYQQVLGQGPQFIFQYYEKEERGRGNFPDRFSARQFPNYSSELNVNALLLGDSALYLCASSSNPGLAEHEQFFGPGTRLTVL.

The table lists this clonotype with a few counts. The V and J genes are TRBV12-3 or TRBV12-4 and TRBJ1-2, with D maybe TRBD1 (6 bases). The V end was cut by 7 bases, the J end by 3 bases, with 15 bases between. The CDR3 covers 14 residues. The CDR3: CASTATGMDYGYTF. In nucleotides, the CDR3 is TGTGCCAGCACCGCTACAGGGATGGACTATGGCTACACCTTC.

The chain uses TRBV6-5 and TRBJ1-5; D is unclear. From germline, CDR1 is MNHEY and CDR2 SVGAGI. The CDR3 has 14 amino acids. V was clipped by 5 bases and J by 0 bases, with 8 bases between them. The CDR3 spells CASSPRYSNQPQHF. In DNA form, the CDR3 reads TGTGCCAGCAGTCCCCGTTATAGCAATCAGCCCCAGCATTTT.

V is TRBV3-1 and J is TRBJ1-1; tentative D call: TRBD1 (6 bases). The CDR3 is 14 amino acids. Germline V lookup: CDR1 LGHDT, CDR2 YNNKEL (reference sequence). Trimming took off 4 bases at V and 6 bases at J, with 15 bases between the two ends. CDR3 amino acids: CASSPDRSIPEAFF. DNA of the CDR3: TGTGCCAGCAGCCCAGACAGGTCTATCCCTGAAGCTTTCTTT.

The chain joins TRBV15 to TRBJ2-1; a possible D gene is TRBD2 (6 bases). The V gene's germline CDR1 is LNHNV and CDR2 YYDKDF (reference sequence). V was clipped by 5 bases and J by 0 bases, with 14 bases between them. The CDR3 spans 16 residues. The chain's CDR3 is CATSPFSGSSYNEQFF. CDR3 DNA: TGTGCCACCAGCCCCTTTTCCGGGAGCTCCTACAATGAGCAGTTCTTC.

In its sample, this clonotype was seen a few times. The V and J genes are TRBV5-1 and TRBJ1-5; D not certain. This CDR3 is 15 amino acids long. The germline V gene encodes CDR1 SGHRS and CDR2 YFSETQ. Trimming pared 4 bases from V and 0 bases from J, leaving 11 bases between. The CDR3 spells CASSAFPNSNQPQHF. As DNA, the CDR3 is TGCGCCAGCAGCGCGTTTCCCAATAGCAATCAGCCCCAGCATTTT.

The chain employs TRBV29-1 and TRBJ2-7, with TRBD1 matching over 7 bases. The CDR3 sequence is 10 residues long. The germline CDR1 and CDR2 sequences are SQVTM and ANQGSEA. Trimming took 4 bases from V and 10 from J; bases not matched to a gene: 4. In DNA, the CDR3 is TGCAGCGTTGGACAGGGCAACCAGTACTTC. Its protein is CSVGQGNQYF.

This clonotype was found a few times. The chain couples TRBV4-1 to TRBJ2-1, with D tentatively TRBD1 (6 bases). The CDR3 spans 17 residues. The V gene's germline CDR1 is MGHRA and CDR2 YSYEKL. Trimming took off 1 base at V and 0 bases at J, with 13 bases between the two ends. The CDR3 nucleotides read TGCGCCAGCAGCCAAGGGCAAGGGGGATCCTCCTACAATGAGCAGTTCTTC. Residues: CASSQGQGGSSYNEQFF.